This is a list of T cell receptor beta chains from one sample in a study of Ad26.COV2.S vaccination and SARS-CoV-2 variants. Profiling relied on immunoSEQ multiplex PCR, and the TCRdb table lists in-frame clones only, not all of them. This table has around 100,000 clones, 80% appearing once. The specimen comprised peripheral blood, sampled after recovery from COVID-19. The receptor source for this set is a human donor who had recovered from COVID-19. Both conserved end residues are part of each CDR3. A D gene is named only where the DNA matches it firmly. Part of the rows lack a size; the others show once, few, many or a class for expanded clones.

clone size	CDR3 length	D gene	V gene	J gene	CDR3 protein	CDR3 DNA
once	13	.	TRBV11-1	TRBJ2-3	CASSSGGTDTQYF	TGTGCCAGCAGCTCCGGAGGGACAGATACGCAGTATTTT
.	15	.	TRBV3-1/TRBV3-2	TRBJ2-7	CASSQWDSGGYEQYF	TGTGCCAGCAGCCAATGGGACTCGGGCGGCTACGAGCAGTACTTC
.	16	TRBD1	TRBV11-2	TRBJ2-3	CASSFGDRVHTDTQYF	TGTGCCAGCAGCTTTGGGGACAGGGTTCATACAGATACGCAGTATTTT
once	13	.	TRBV6-5	TRBJ1-1	CASDQGWNTEAFF	TGTGCCAGCGACCAGGGCTGGAACACTGAAGCTTTCTTT
.	17	.	TRBV10-2	TRBJ2-2	CASSDSPTSLFTGELFF	TGCGCCAGCAGTGATTCCCCTACAAGTTTGTTCACCGGGGAGCTGTTTTTT
.	14	.	TRBV10-3	TRBJ1-2	CAITRDPRGYGYTF	TGTGCCATCACCCGAGACCCCAGGGGATATGGCTACACCTTC
.	14	.	TRBV11-1	TRBJ1-2	CASSPGVDPYGYTF	TGTGCCAGCAGCCCGGGGGTCGACCCCTATGGCTACACCTTC
.	15	TRBD1	TRBV7-6	TRBJ1-1	CASSHRQGFNTEAFF	TGTGCCAGCAGCCACCGACAGGGATTCAACACTGAAGCTTTCTTT
.	12	.	TRBV18	TRBJ2-5	CASSLFQETQYF	TGTGCCAGCTCACTATTCCAAGAGACCCAGTACTTC
.	10	.	TRBV30	TRBJ1-4	CAAWGEKLFF	TGTGCCGCTTGGGGGGAAAAACTGTTTTTT
.	17	TRBD1	TRBV5-1	TRBJ2-3	CASSTGDRGIRTDTQYF	TGCGCCAGCAGCACGGGGGACAGGGGGATTCGTACAGATACGCAGTATTTT
.	21	TRBD2	TRBV4-1	TRBJ2-1	CASSQDPGLAGGQDLYNEQFF	TGCGCCAGCAGCCAAGACCCGGGACTAGCGGGGGGCCAGGATTTATACAATGAGCAGTTCTTC
once	15	.	TRBV11-3	TRBJ2-1	CASSLEGQRGDEQFF	TGTGCCAGCAGCTTAGAGGGGCAAAGGGGGGATGAGCAGTTCTTC
.	14	TRBD2	TRBV2	TRBJ2-7	CASSVSGGPYEQYF	TGTGCCAGCAGTGTCAGCGGGGGGCCCTACGAGCAGTACTTC
.	13	TRBD1	TRBV2	TRBJ1-1	CASRQGRSTEAFF	TGTGCCAGCCGACAGGGACGAAGCACTGAAGCTTTCTTT
.	15	.	TRBV4-2	TRBJ2-7	CASSQEGDSSYEQYF	TGTGCCAGCAGCCAAGAGGGAGACAGCTCCTACGAGCAGTACTTC
once	17	TRBD1	TRBV4-1	TRBJ1-5	CASSQTGTGSLYQPQHF	TGCGCCAGCAGCCAAACCGGGACAGGGTCCCTTTATCAGCCCCAGCATTTT
.	13	.	TRBV23-1	TRBJ1-2	CASRAATPYGYTF	TGCGCCAGCCGAGCAGCCACCCCCTATGGCTACACCTTC
.	14	.	TRBV6-6	TRBJ1-1	CASTSGDLSTEAFF	TGTGCCAGCACCTCCGGGGATCTGAGCACTGAAGCTTTCTTT
.	13	TRBD1	TRBV11-3	TRBJ2-7	CASSLTGGYEQYF	TGTGCCAGCAGCTTGACAGGGGGCTACGAGCAGTACTTC
.	14	TRBD1	TRBV30	TRBJ1-6	CAWRDDRGRSPLHF	TGTGCCTGGAGGGACGACAGGGGGAGATCACCCCTCCACTTT
.	16	.	TRBV6-1	TRBJ2-2	CASSEMAVPITGELFF	TGTGCCAGCAGTGAAATGGCAGTACCAATCACCGGGGAGCTGTTTTTT
.	17	TRBD2	TRBV7-2	TRBJ2-5	CASSLALAGGRVETQYF	TGTGCCAGCAGCTTAGCACTAGCGGGGGGCCGAGTGGAGACCCAGTACTTC
.	16	.	TRBV11-2	TRBJ2-7	CASSLVGAAVYYEQYF	TGTGCCAGCAGCTTAGTTGGAGCAGCAGTTTACTACGAGCAGTACTTC
.	15	.	TRBV3-1/TRBV3-2	TRBJ1-2	CASSPTLQGSYGYTF	TGTGCCAGCAGCCCGACATTGCAGGGTAGCTATGGCTACACCTTC
.	15	TRBD2	TRBV28	TRBJ2-7	CASSLASGGSYEQYF	TGTGCCAGCAGTCTCGCCTCGGGGGGATCCTACGAGCAGTACTTC
.	15	.	TRBV5-1	TRBJ2-1	CASSFQTGASNEQFF	TGCGCCAGCAGCTTCCAGACAGGAGCAAGCAATGAGCAGTTCTTC